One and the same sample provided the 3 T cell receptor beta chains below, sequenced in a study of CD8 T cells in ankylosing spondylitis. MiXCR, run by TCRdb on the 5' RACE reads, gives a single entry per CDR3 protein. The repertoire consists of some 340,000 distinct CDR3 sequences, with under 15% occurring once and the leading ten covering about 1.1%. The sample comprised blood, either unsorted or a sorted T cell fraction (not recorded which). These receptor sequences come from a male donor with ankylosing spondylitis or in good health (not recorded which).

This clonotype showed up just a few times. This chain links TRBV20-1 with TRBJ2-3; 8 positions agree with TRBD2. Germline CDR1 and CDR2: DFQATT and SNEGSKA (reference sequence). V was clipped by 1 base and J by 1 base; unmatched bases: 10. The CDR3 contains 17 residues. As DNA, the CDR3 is TGCAGTGCTAGAGTACCCACCGGACTAGCTGGCACAGATACGCAGTATTTT. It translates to CSARVPTGLAGTDTQYF.

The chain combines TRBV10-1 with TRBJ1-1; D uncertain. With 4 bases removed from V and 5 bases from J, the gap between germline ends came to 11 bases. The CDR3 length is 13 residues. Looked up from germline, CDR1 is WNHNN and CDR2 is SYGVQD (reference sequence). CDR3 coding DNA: TGCGCCAGCAGTGGCCAACCGGGGACTGAAGCTTTCTTT. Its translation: CASSGQPGTEAFF.

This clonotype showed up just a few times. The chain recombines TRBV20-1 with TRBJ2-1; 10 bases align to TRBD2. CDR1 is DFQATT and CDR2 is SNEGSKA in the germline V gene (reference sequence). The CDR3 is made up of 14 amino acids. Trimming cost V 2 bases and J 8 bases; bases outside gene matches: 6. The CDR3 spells CSARQRGGLDEQFF. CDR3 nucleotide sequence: TGCAGTGCTAGACAGCGGGGGGGCTTGGATGAGCAGTTCTTC.